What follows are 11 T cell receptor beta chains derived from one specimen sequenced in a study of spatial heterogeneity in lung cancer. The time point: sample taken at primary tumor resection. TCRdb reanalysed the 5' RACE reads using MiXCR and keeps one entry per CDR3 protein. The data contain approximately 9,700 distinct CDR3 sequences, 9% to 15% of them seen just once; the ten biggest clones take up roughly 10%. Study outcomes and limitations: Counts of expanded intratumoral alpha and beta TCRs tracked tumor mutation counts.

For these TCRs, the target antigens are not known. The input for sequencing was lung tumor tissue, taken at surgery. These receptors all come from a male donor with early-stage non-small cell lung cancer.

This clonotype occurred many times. The CDR3 nucleotides are TGTGCCATCAGTGGACAGGGGGCTGGAAACACCATATATTTT. Translation: CAISGQGAGNTIYF. This chain links TRBV10-3 with TRBJ1-3, with 9 positions matching TRBD1. V lost 4 bases and J lost 2; bases outside the gene matches: 0. Germline V lookup: CDR1 ENHRY, CDR2 SYGVKD. The CDR3 runs 14 residues.

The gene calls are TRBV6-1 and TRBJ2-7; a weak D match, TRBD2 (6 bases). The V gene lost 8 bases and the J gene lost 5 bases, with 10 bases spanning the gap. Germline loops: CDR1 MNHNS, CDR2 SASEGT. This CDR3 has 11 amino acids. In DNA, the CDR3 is TGTGCCAGCCCCGGAGGGGACGAGCAGTACTTC. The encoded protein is CASPGGDEQYF.

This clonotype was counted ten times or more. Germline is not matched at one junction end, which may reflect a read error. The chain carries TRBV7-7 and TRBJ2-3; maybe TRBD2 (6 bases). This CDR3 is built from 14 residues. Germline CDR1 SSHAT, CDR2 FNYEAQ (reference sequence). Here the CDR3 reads CASSLDGTLDTQYF. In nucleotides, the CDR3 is TGTGCTAGCAGCTTAGACGGGACTTTAGATACGCAGTATTTT.

CDR3 bases: TGTGCCAGCAGTGTCGGGGATACGCAGTATTTT. Translation: CASSVGDTQYF. The chain is built from TRBV12-3 or TRBV12-4 and TRBJ2-3, with D uncertain. The CDR3 consists of 11 residues. V was trimmed by 5 bases and J by 6 bases, leaving 6 bases between them.

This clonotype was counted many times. The CDR3 sequence: CASSLNQVDTGELFF. As DNA, the CDR3 is TGCGCCAGCAGCTTGAACCAGGTGGACACCGGGGAGCTGTTTTTT. This rearrangement joins TRBV5-1 to TRBJ2-2; D call uncertain. This CDR3 contains 15 residues. CDR1 is SGHRS, CDR2 YFSETQ, per germline. V was shortened by 1 base and J by 3 bases, with 10 bases between the two germline ends.

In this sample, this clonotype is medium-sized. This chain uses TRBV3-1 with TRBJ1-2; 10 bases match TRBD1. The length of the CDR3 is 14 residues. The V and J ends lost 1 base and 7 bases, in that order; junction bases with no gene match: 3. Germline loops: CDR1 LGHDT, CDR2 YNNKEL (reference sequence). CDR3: CASSQGQGAFGYTF. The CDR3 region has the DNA TGTGCCAGCAGCCAAGGACAGGGGGCGTTTGGCTACACCTTC.

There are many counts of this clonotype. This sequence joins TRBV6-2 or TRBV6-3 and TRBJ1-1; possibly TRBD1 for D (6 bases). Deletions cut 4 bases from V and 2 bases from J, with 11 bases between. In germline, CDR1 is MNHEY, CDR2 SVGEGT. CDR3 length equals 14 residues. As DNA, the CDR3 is TGTGCCAGCAGTTGGGCCAGGGGCAACACTGAAGCTTTCTTT. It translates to CASSWARGNTEAFF.

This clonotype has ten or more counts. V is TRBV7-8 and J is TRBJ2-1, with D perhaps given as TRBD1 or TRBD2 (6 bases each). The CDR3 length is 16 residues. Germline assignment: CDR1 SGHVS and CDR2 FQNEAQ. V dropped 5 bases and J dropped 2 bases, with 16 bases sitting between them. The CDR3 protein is CASSRGGNPTYNEQFF. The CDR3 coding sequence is TGTGCCAGCAGCAGAGGGGGGAACCCCACCTACAATGAGCAGTTCTTC.

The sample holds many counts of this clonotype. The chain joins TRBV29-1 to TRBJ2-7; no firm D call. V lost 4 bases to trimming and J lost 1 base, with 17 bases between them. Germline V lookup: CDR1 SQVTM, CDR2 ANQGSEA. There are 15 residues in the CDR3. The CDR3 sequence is CSVASPGRRSYEQYF. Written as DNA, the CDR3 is TGCAGCGTTGCCTCTCCTGGGCGGAGATCCTACGAGCAGTACTTC.

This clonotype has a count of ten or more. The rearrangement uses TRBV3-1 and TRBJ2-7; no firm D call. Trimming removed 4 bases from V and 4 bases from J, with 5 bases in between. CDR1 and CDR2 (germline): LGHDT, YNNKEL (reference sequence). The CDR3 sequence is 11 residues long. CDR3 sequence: CASSRGYEQYF. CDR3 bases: TGTGCCAGCAGCCGTGGATACGAGCAGTACTTC.

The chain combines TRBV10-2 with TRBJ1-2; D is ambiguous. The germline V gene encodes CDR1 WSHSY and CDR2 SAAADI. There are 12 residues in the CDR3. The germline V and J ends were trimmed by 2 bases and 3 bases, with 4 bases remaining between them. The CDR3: CASSEGDYGYTF. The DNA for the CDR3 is TGCGCCAGCAGTGAGGGGGACTATGGCTACACCTTC.